This TCR beta chain was sequenced for a study of T cells in Graves' hyperthyroidism and ophthalmopathy. In its sample, this clonotype was seen many times. Amplification of TCR beta CDR3 regions used RNA as the template. HTBI primers were the set used in a first-round RT-PCR of the TCR CDR3. Each CDR3 protein gets one entry after TCRdb re-called the multiplex PCR reads with MiXCR. This table has approximately 330,000 distinct CDR3 sequences, 15% to 20% appearing once. A roughly 10 ml volume of fresh peripheral blood provided the PBMCs. The CDR3 runs 13 residues. Trimming stripped 1 base from V and 6 bases from J, with 9 bases between. Germline CDR1 SEHNR, CDR2 FQNEAQ (reference sequence).

Sequenced: blood. The sequence was obtained from a woman in her fifties or sixties with Graves' hyperthyroidism. The rearrangement uses TRBV7-9 and TRBJ1-2; TRBD1 is a possible D gene (6 bases). CDR3 sequence: CASSLDAGDGYTF. CDR3 nucleotides: TGTGCCAGCAGCTTAGACGCAGGGGATGGCTACACCTTC. The full variable domain, completed using reference TRBV7-9 and TRBJ1-2, is DTGVSQNPRHKITKRGQNVTFRCDPISEHNRLYWYRQTLGQGPEFLTYFQNEAQLEKSRLLSDRFSAERPKGSFSTLEIQRTEQGDSAMYLCASSLDAGDGYTFGSGTRLTVV.